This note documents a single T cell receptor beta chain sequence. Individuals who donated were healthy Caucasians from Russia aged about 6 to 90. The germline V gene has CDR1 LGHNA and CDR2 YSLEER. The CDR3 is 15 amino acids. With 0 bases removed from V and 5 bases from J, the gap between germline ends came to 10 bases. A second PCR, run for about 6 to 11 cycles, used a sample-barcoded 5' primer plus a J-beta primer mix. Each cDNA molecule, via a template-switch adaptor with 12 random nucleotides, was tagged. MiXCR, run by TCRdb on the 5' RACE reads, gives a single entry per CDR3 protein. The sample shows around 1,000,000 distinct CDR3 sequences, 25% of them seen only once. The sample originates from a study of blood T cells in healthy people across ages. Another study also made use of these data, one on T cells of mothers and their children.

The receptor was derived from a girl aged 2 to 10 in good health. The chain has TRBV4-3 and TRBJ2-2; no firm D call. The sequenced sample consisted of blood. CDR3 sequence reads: CASSQDRQLTGELFF. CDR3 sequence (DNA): TGCGCCAGCAGCCAAGATCGCCAGCTTACCGGGGAGCTGTTTTTT.